This record looks at one TCR beta chain sequence and its context. No cognate antigen has been identified for it. Per-base qualities were not stored, and no clone one base away is much larger. The meaning of the sample's treatment or condition label: in vitro stimulation with specific CMV peptide epitopes to enrich CMV-specific T cells. The cysteine opens and the phenylalanine closes a CDR3 of 15 amino acids. CDR3 DNA only is kept here, 45 bases in frame from base 1. CDR1 and CDR2 (MGHRA, YSYEKL) derive from the germline V gene. At the junction V is shortened by 1 base and J by 3 bases, with 12 bases in between. The instrument given in TCRdb is Illumina HiSeq 1500. The public reads were run again by TCRdb, first through fastp at Q25 and then through MiXCR, and only productive beta chains were kept. Duplicate CDR3 protein sequences are folded into a single record with the most common DNA and genes. The sample table records approximately 910,000 distinct CDR3 sequences; around 30% of these occur just once. The top ten constitute over 12% of the sample.

The entry originates in a study of T cell repertoires in cytomegalovirus infection (dated by TCRdb to the late 2010s). The study in broad terms: Recently identified HLA-C-restricted CMV epitopes, whose presentation resists viral immunomodulation, were targeted by peptide stimulations together with well-studied HLA-B-restricted epitopes. The HLA type of each donor mattered for the analysis, because public TCR beta signatures pointed to carriage of CMV infection along with the matching HLA type.

The full study reports these points: In both this cohort and an independent roughly 350-donor cohort, the cumulative frequency of public TCR beta family members distinguished carriers of CMV infection plus the relevant HLA type. The ex vivo response was dominated by HLA-C-restricted CMV-specific TCR beta clonotypes, which also provided the single most frequent clonotype in two of eight donors.

The sample consisted of cultured CD8+ T cells from PBMCs, taken from culture after CMV antigen stimulation. The receptor chain draws on TRBV4-1 and TRBJ1-1, with no D gene named confidently. The sequence came from a human donor in good health (CMV status not recorded). Some clones in this sample may be carry-over from other donors' samples. The base sequence is TGCGCCAGCAGCCAAGGATTAGAAGGAGACACTGAAGCTTTCTTT. Its coded protein is CASSQGLEGDTEAFF.